The 4 T cell receptor beta chains below all came from one sample that was sequenced in a study of T cells after yellow fever vaccination. TCRdb itself ran the 5' RACE reads through MiXCR, one entry per CDR3 protein. The sample carries 65,000 to 90,000 distinct CDR3 sequences, roughly 7.4% recorded once. The specimen was CD8+ T cells sorted from PBMCs, collected on the day of the yellow fever booster vaccination. Receptors originate from a man in his thirties or forties who received the YFV17D yellow fever vaccine.

This clonotype was counted many times. The V call is TRBV12-3 or TRBV12-4, the J call TRBJ2-7; 9 positions match TRBD2. CDR3 length: 14 amino acids. Trimming removed 7 bases from V and 5 bases from J; junction bases left unmatched: 9. Written as DNA, the CDR3 is TGTGCCAGCACTGTAGCGGGAGTCCCCGACGAGCAGTACTTC. Amino acid sequence: CASTVAGVPDEQYF.

Regarding this clonotype: Sequence at one end of the junction differs from germline and may be a read error. The genes are TRBV10-2 and TRBJ2-1; perhaps TRBD2 as D (6 bases). Germline V gives CDR1 WSHSY, CDR2 SAAADI. This CDR3 contains 14 residues. Here the CDR3 reads CASTPGLSNNEQFF. The DNA for the CDR3 is TGCGCCAGCACACCGGGACTCTCCAACAATGAGCAGTTCTTC.

This clonotype was counted ten times or more. CDR3 coding DNA: TGTGCCAGCAGCTGGGGGGCTTACGAGCAGTACTTC. Its protein product is CASSWGAYEQYF. V usage is TRBV5-5 and J usage is TRBJ2-7; D tentatively reads TRBD1 or TRBD2 (6 bases each). V was shortened by 3 bases and J by 4 bases, with 8 bases between the two germline ends. Per the germline V gene, CDR1 is SGHKS and CDR2 is YYEKEE (reference sequence). The CDR3 sequence is 12 residues long.

A word on this clonotype: A clone one base away is much larger, so this may be a read error. The chain recombines TRBV7-9 with TRBJ1-4; no firm D call. Germline V CDR1 and CDR2: SEHNR, FQNEAQ (reference sequence). The V end lost 4 bases, the J end lost 7 bases, and 16 bases lay between the germline ends. The CDR3 has 15 residues. DNA of the CDR3: TGTGCCAGCAGCTCAAAGACAAGGCGGAGTGAAAAACTGTTTTTT. It codes for CASSSKTRRSEKLFF. Supplemented by reference TRBV7-9 and TRBJ1-4, the full variable domain reads DTGVSQNPRHKITKRGQNVTFRCDPISEHNRLYWYRQTLGQGPEFLTYFQNEAQLEKSRLLSDRFSAERPKGSFSTLEIQRTEQGDSAMYLCASSSKTRRSEKLFFGSGTQLSVL.